The 27 T cell receptor beta chains below come from one sample, sequenced in a study of T-cell memory formation after mild COVID-19. A single record per CDR3 protein comes from TCRdb applying MiXCR to the 5' RACE reads. The repertoire consists of approximately 340,000 distinct CDR3 sequences, with about 15% occurring once and the leading ten covering around 20%. Sequenced input: PBMCs or a T cell subset sorted from them (not recorded which). The receptor set was obtained from a man aged 18 to 29 who had mild COVID-19 (a few samples of this study predate the infection). Cell type and time point are not known.

This clonotype has more than one count but fewer than ten. This rearrangement joins TRBV6-5 to TRBJ2-3, with TRBD1 identical over 11 bases. Germline CDR1 reads MNHEY; CDR2 reads SVGAGI. V lost 6 bases, J lost 1 base, and 6 bases stayed unmatched. The CDR3 extends over 16 amino acids. The CDR3 nucleotides read TGTGCCAGCAGAAGGACAGGGGGCATGGGCACAGATACGCAGTATTTT. It specifies CASRRTGGMGTDTQYF.

The sample holds a few counts of this clonotype. This chain uses TRBV15 with TRBJ2-3; no definite D call. With 1 base removed from V and 3 bases from J, the gap between germline ends came to 8 bases. The CDR3 has 14 residues. Germline loops: CDR1 LNHNV, CDR2 YYDKDF (reference sequence). CDR3 coding DNA: TGTGCCACCAGCAGAGGCCTCAAGACAGATACGCAGTATTTT. Its translation: CATSRGLKTDTQYF.

This rearrangement joins TRBV6-2 or TRBV6-3 to TRBJ2-7; 7 bases agree with TRBD1. The V gene's germline CDR1 is MNHEY and CDR2 SVGEGT. The J segment lost 2 bases and the V segment lost 4 bases, leaving 5 bases of the junction unmatched. The CDR3 covers 14 residues. The chain's CDR3 is CASSLDGQAYEQYV. Written as DNA, the CDR3 is TGTGCCAGCAGTTTGGACGGACAGGCCTACGAGCAGTACGTC.

The chain recombines TRBV7-2 with TRBJ2-1; TRBD1 might be the D (6 bases). This CDR3 region has 15 residues. Germline V CDR1 and CDR2: SGHTA, FQGNSA. Trimming took off 6 bases at V and 7 bases at J, with 19 bases between the two ends. The CDR3, as DNA: TGTGCCAGCAGGGAGGACAGCGCAGGGCAAAATGAGCAGTTCTTC. Amino acids: CASREDSAGQNEQFF. The whole variable domain, filled in from reference TRBV7-2 and TRBJ2-1, reads GAGVSQSPSNKVTEKGKDVELRCDPISGHTALYWYRQSLGQGLEFLIYFQGNSAPDKSGLPSDRFSAERTGGSVSTLTIQRTQQEDSAVYLCASREDSAGQNEQFFGPGTRLTVL.

The chain is built from TRBV7-6 and TRBJ2-7; tentatively, D is TRBD1 (6 bases). The CDR3 length is 12 residues. V gave up 5 bases and J gave up 7 bases, with 12 bases separating them. Germline values: CDR1 SGHVS, CDR2 FNYEAQ. This CDR3 is CASSQGTVEQYF. The CDR3 bases are TGTGCCAGCAGCCAGGGGACCGTTGAGCAGTACTTC. The full variable domain, completed using reference TRBV7-6 and TRBJ2-7, is GAGVSQSPRYKVTKRGQDVALRCDPISGHVSLYWYRQALGQGPEFLTYFNYEAQQDKSGLPNDRFSAERPEGSISTLTIQRTEQRDSAMYRCASSQGTVEQYFGPGTRLTVT.

The chain couples TRBV5-6 to TRBJ1-1; 7 nucleotides agree with TRBD1. The CDR3 length is 17 residues. Germline V gene sequence: CDR1 SGHDT, CDR2 YYEEEE. J was trimmed by 0 bases and V by 2 bases; bases with no gene match: 10. The CDR3: CASSLKSGGQVNTEAFF. The CDR3 DNA reads as TGTGCCAGCAGCTTAAAATCAGGCGGACAGGTGAACACTGAAGCTTTCTTT.

V is TRBV7-3 and J is TRBJ1-1, with D maybe TRBD1 (5 bases). CDR3 length: 14 residues. The V gene lost 4 bases and the J gene lost 1 base, with 10 bases spanning the gap. In germline, CDR1 is SGHTA, CDR2 FQGTGA. CDR3: CASSYAGQNTEAFF. In DNA, the CDR3 is TGTGCCAGCAGCTACGCAGGGCAGAACACTGAAGCTTTCTTT.

This clonotype was counted a few times. The chain combines TRBV27 with TRBJ1-3; D gene uncertain. The CDR3 sequence is 13 residues long. Looked up from germline, CDR1 is MNHEY and CDR2 is SMNVEV (reference sequence). The ends were cut back, 5 bases at V and 10 bases at J, with 15 bases in the middle. DNA of the CDR3: TGTGCCAGCAGTCGGCGAGAAGGGCAGACCATATATTTT. It specifies CASSRREGQTIYF.

This clonotype was seen more than once but under ten times. This sequence joins TRBV19 and TRBJ2-1; 8 nucleotides match TRBD2. This CDR3 is 17 amino acids long. Per germline, CDR1 LNHDA and CDR2 SQIVND (reference sequence). Trimming at V came to 1 base and at J to 4 bases, leaving 9 bases not matched to a gene. This CDR3 is CASSIGGLGGVYNEQFF. DNA of the CDR3: TGTGCCAGTAGTATAGGGGGACTAGGAGGGGTATACAATGAGCAGTTCTTC.

The J gene is TRBJ1-6, the V gene TRBV4-1; D perhaps matches TRBD1 (6 bases). The CDR3 runs to 18 residues. Germline V gives CDR1 MGHRA, CDR2 YSYEKL. Trimming removed 3 bases from V and 7 bases from J, with 22 bases in between. CDR3 protein: CASSQPRGTMASNSPLHF. The CDR3 DNA follows: TGCGCCAGCAGCCAGCCCCGAGGGACAATGGCTTCCAATTCACCCCTCCACTTT.

This clonotype turned up a few times. J is TRBJ2-3 and V is TRBV6-2 or TRBV6-3; D unresolved. The germline V and J ends were trimmed by 4 bases and 1 base, with 18 bases remaining between them. The CDR3 consists of 17 residues. CDR1 is MNHEY, CDR2 SVGEGT, per germline. Here the CDR3 reads CASSSLDPRTGTDTQYF. In DNA form, the CDR3 reads TGTGCCAGCAGTTCCCTAGACCCCCGGACCGGCACAGATACGCAGTATTTT.

This clonotype was found a few times. The chain carries TRBV6-5 and TRBJ1-2, with D perhaps matching TRBD1 (5 bases). With 11 bases removed from V and 0 bases from J, the gap between germline ends came to 16 bases. The germline V gene encodes CDR1 MNHEY and CDR2 SVGAGI. This CDR3 contains 14 residues. Here the CDR3 DNA reads TGTGCCGTTGCGAGGGGTGCAGCTAACTATGGCTACACCTTC. Its translation: CAVARGAANYGYTF.

This clonotype was recorded a few times. The CDR3 reads CASSHIREVGPQHF. The CDR3 region has the DNA TGCGCCAGCAGCCATATAAGGGAAGTTGGGCCCCAGCATTTT. The chain has TRBV4-1 and TRBJ1-5; the D is unclear. V lost 3 bases and J 9 bases, leaving 15 bases between the germline ends. The germline CDR1 and CDR2 sequences are MGHRA and YSYEKL. This CDR3 contains 14 residues.

This clonotype appeared a single time. The V and J genes are TRBV6-6 and TRBJ2-5; TRBD2 is a possible D gene (7 bases). Germline assignment: CDR1 MNHNY and CDR2 SVGAGI (reference sequence). Trimming removed 2 bases from V and 5 bases from J, with 15 bases in between. The CDR3 sequence is 15 residues long. Here the CDR3 reads CASSYLAGAVETQYF. The CDR3 nucleotides read TGTGCCAGCAGTTACCTCGCGGGGGCGGTGGAGACCCAGTACTTC.

This clonotype was seen at least ten times. The chain uses TRBV7-2 and TRBJ2-5; D tentatively fits TRBD1 or TRBD2 (5 bases each). The germline gives CDR1 SGHTA, CDR2 FQGNSA. CDR3 length equals 14 residues. The V and J ends lost 5 bases and 1 base respectively, with 11 bases between them. This CDR3 is CASSLPGTQETQYF. The CDR3 coding sequence is TGTGCCAGCAGCCTCCCCGGGACCCAAGAGACCCAGTACTTC.

This rearrangement joins TRBV12-3 or TRBV12-4 to TRBJ2-7; TRBD1 matches 7 bases. V lost 3 bases, J lost 2 bases, and 7 bases stayed unmatched. This CDR3 is 15 amino acids long. The DNA of the CDR3 is TGTGCCAGCAGTTTGTTTCTCCAGGGGGCCTACGAGCAGTACTTC. Translating gives CASSLFLQGAYEQYF.

This clonotype turned up a few times. In DNA form, the CDR3 reads TGTGCCACCAGCAGGCGACAGGGGTTCAAGTCACCCCTCCACTTT. This codes for CATSRRQGFKSPLHF. The rearrangement uses TRBV15 and TRBJ1-6; the match to TRBD1 covers 8 bases. V shed 3 bases and J 10 bases; nucleotides not matched to a gene: 8. The CDR3 has 15 residues. The V gene's germline CDR1 is LNHNV and CDR2 YYDKDF (reference sequence).

This chain connects TRBV5-1 to TRBJ2-2, with TRBD1 identical over 7 bases. CDR3 length: 16 residues. The germline gives CDR1 SGHRS, CDR2 YFSETQ. The junction had 9 bases not matched to a gene; V was cut back by 7 bases and J by 0 bases. CDR3 sequence: CASRHPQGTNTGELFF. Here the CDR3 DNA reads TGCGCCAGCCGACACCCACAGGGGACGAACACCGGGGAGCTGTTTTTT.

CDR3 DNA sequence: TGTGCCACTAGACAGGGGGTTAACTACGAGCAGTACGTC. Translation: CATRQGVNYEQYV. The chain carries TRBV10-3 and TRBJ2-7, with TRBD1 matching 9 bases. CDR1 ENHRY and CDR2 SYGVKD come from the germline V gene. This CDR3 spans 13 amino acids. V shed 10 bases, J shed 3 bases, and the junction held 7 bases outside the gene matches.

This clonotype appeared many times. The CDR3 protein is CASSHQDTQYF. The CDR3 DNA is TGTGCCAGCAGCCACCAAGATACGCAGTATTTT. J is TRBJ2-3 and V is TRBV12-3 or TRBV12-4, with D uncertain. The CDR3 spans 11 residues. The ends were cut back, 6 bases at V and 5 bases at J, with 6 bases in the middle.

The J gene is TRBJ2-1, the V gene TRBV7-2; the match to TRBD2 covers 8 bases. Per the germline V gene, CDR1 is SGHTA and CDR2 is FQGNSA. The CDR3 runs 11 residues. Unmatched junction bases numbered 6, after V lost 8 bases and J lost 12 bases. The CDR3 loop reads CASAGAGGQFF. The CDR3 DNA reads TGTGCCAGCGCTGGGGCGGGGGGGCAGTTCTTC. Filled out from reference TRBV7-2 and TRBJ2-1, the complete variable domain reads GAGVSQSPSNKVTEKGKDVELRCDPISGHTALYWYRQSLGQGLEFLIYFQGNSAPDKSGLPSDRFSAERTGGSVSTLTIQRTQQEDSAVYLCASAGAGGQFFGPGTRLTVL.

V usage is TRBV15 and J usage is TRBJ1-3; a possible D gene is TRBD1 (5 bases). CDR1 is LNHNV and CDR2 is YYDKDF in the germline V gene (reference sequence). CDR3 length equals 16 residues. Trimming stripped 5 bases from V and 2 bases from J, with 16 bases between. CDR3: CATSVGRDSPGNTIYF. The CDR3 DNA is TGTGCCACCAGCGTTGGCCGCGACAGTCCTGGAAACACCATATATTTT.

This clonotype was recorded a few times. The V gene is TRBV7-2, the J gene TRBJ1-1, with D possibly TRBD1 on 5 matching bases. Trimming removed 1 base at V and 1 base at J, with 10 bases between. The germline V gene has CDR1 SGHTA and CDR2 FQGNSA. The CDR3 consists of 15 residues. The CDR3 loop is CASSLVWGWNTEAFF. The CDR3 DNA sequence: TGTGCCAGCAGCTTAGTATGGGGGTGGAACACTGAAGCTTTCTTT.

This chain links TRBV12-3 or TRBV12-4 with TRBJ1-5, with D possibly matching TRBD1 (6 bases). Deletions cut 6 bases from V and 9 bases from J, with 15 bases between. The CDR3 consists of 13 residues. CDR3 nucleotide sequence: TGTGCCAGCAGACTACAGGGTTTGCCGCCCCAGCATTTT. Amino acids: CASRLQGLPPQHF.

This clonotype has a handful of counts. This rearrangement joins TRBV12-3 or TRBV12-4 to TRBJ2-7; no firm D call. The length of the CDR3 is 14 residues. Trimming left V 3 bases short and J 5 bases short, with 14 bases between. The DNA for the CDR3 is TGTGCCAGCAGTTTGGGCCAAAGGGCCGACGAGCAGTACGTC. This encodes CASSLGQRADEQYV.

The chain carries TRBV4-1 and TRBJ1-1; D gene uncertain. V was trimmed by 3 bases and J by 5 bases, leaving 19 bases between them. The CDR3 covers 16 residues. Germline-derived CDR1 and CDR2 are MGHRA and YSYEKL. CDR3 loop: CASSQEGPREGTEAFF. In DNA form, the CDR3 reads TGCGCCAGCAGCCAGGAAGGGCCTCGCGAAGGAACTGAAGCTTTCTTT.

This clonotype was found a few times. The CDR3 loop is CASSSQGPEAFF. CDR3 nucleotide sequence: TGTGCCAGCAGCTCCCAGGGCCCTGAAGCTTTCTTT. The gene calls are TRBV7-2 and TRBJ1-1; maybe TRBD1 (5 bases). The V gene's germline CDR1 is SGHTA and CDR2 FQGNSA. The CDR3 is 12 residues long. The germline V and J ends were trimmed by 4 bases and 6 bases, with 9 bases remaining between them.